A selection of T cell receptor beta chains follows, all from one sample in a study of blood T cell repertoires in COVID-19. Using immunoSEQ multiplex PCR, the repertoire was profiled, and TCRdb retains in-frame clones only, with some absent. Of roughly 310,000 clones listed, over 75% are singletons. Sequences were obtained from peripheral blood. The receptors were gathered from a woman in her forties or fifties with active or convalescent COVID-19. Each CDR3 is given with its conserved first and last residue. D genes are given only for firm matches. Not every row has a clone size; where given, it reads once, few, many or a size class.

V gene: TRBV2
J gene: TRBJ2-5
D gene: TRBD1
clone size: .
CDR3 protein: CASRDGTGGETQYF
CDR3 DNA: TGTGCCAGCAGGGACGGGACAGGAGGGGAGACCCAGTACTTC

V gene: TRBV6-5
J gene: TRBJ1-1
D gene: .
clone size: once
CDR3 protein: CASSYSSGGTEAFF
CDR3 DNA: TGTGCCAGCAGTTACTCTTCGGGGGGCACTGAAGCTTTCTTT

V gene: TRBV5-1
J gene: TRBJ2-7
D gene: TRBD2
clone size: .
CDR3 protein: CASSLKRGLGEQYF
CDR3 DNA: TGCGCCAGCAGCTTGAAGCGGGGCCTTGGAGAGCAGTACTTC

V gene: TRBV18
J gene: TRBJ2-1
D gene: .
clone size: .
CDR3 protein: CASSRLTENEQFF
CDR3 DNA: TGTGCCAGCTCGCGCTTGACAGAAAATGAGCAGTTCTTC

V gene: TRBV5-1
J gene: TRBJ2-7
D gene: TRBD1
clone size: .
CDR3 protein: CASSSQQGNEQYF
CDR3 DNA: TGCGCCAGCAGCTCTCAACAGGGGAACGAGCAGTACTTC

V gene: TRBV9
J gene: TRBJ2-3
D gene: TRBD1
clone size: .
CDR3 protein: CASSAYALDRVSTDTQYF
CDR3 DNA: TGTGCCAGCAGCGCCTACGCACTGGACAGGGTGAGCACAGATACGCAGTATTTT

V gene: TRBV7-3
J gene: TRBJ2-1
D gene: TRBD2
clone size: .
CDR3 protein: CASSWAREVSYNEQFF
CDR3 DNA: TGTGCCAGCAGCTGGGCGCGGGAGGTCTCCTACAATGAGCAGTTCTTC

V gene: TRBV5-1
J gene: TRBJ2-7
D gene: TRBD1
clone size: .
CDR3 protein: CASSLAVLGQWAYEQYF
CDR3 DNA: TGCGCCAGCAGCTTGGCTGTATTGGGACAGTGGGCCTACGAGCAGTACTTC

V gene: TRBV18
J gene: TRBJ1-6
D gene: TRBD1
clone size: .
CDR3 protein: CASSPGTENSPLHF
CDR3 DNA: TGTGCCAGCTCACCAGGGACAGAAAATTCACCCCTCCACTTT

V gene: TRBV12-3/TRBV12-4
J gene: TRBJ2-3
D gene: .
clone size: .
CDR3 protein: CASSFEGTDTQYF
CDR3 DNA: TGTGCCAGCAGTTTTGAGGGCACAGATACGCAGTATTTT

V gene: TRBV7-9
J gene: TRBJ2-7
D gene: TRBD2
clone size: .
CDR3 protein: CASSLRELYEQYF
CDR3 DNA: TGTGCCAGCAGCTTGCGGGAGCTTTACGAGCAGTACTTC

V gene: TRBV10-3
J gene: TRBJ2-7
D gene: .
clone size: .
CDR3 protein: CAIGQSYEQYF
CDR3 DNA: TGTGCCATCGGACAGAGCTACGAGCAGTACTTC

V gene: TRBV10-3
J gene: TRBJ1-3
D gene: .
clone size: .
CDR3 protein: CAISSGQGLGNTIYF
CDR3 DNA: TGTGCCATCAGTTCAGGGCAGGGACTTGGAAACACCATATATTTT

V gene: TRBV5-4
J gene: TRBJ1-4
D gene: TRBD1
clone size: .
CDR3 protein: CASSPDRVDEKLFF
CDR3 DNA: TGTGCCAGCAGCCCGGACAGGGTTGATGAAAAACTGTTTTTT

V gene: TRBV23-1
J gene: TRBJ2-3
D gene: .
clone size: .
CDR3 protein: CASSQSADSSNYSTDTQYF
CDR3 DNA: TGCGCCAGCAGTCAATCGGCGGACAGCTCTAATTATAGCACAGATACGCAGTATTTT

V gene: TRBV5-8
J gene: TRBJ2-3
D gene: TRBD1
clone size: .
CDR3 protein: CASSPGGSGTDTQYF
CDR3 DNA: TGTGCCAGCAGCCCAGGGGGCTCGGGCACAGATACGCAGTATTTT

V gene: TRBV10-3
J gene: TRBJ1-1
D gene: .
clone size: .
CDR3 protein: CAIGESRNTEAFF
CDR3 DNA: TGTGCCATCGGAGAGAGTCGAAACACTGAAGCTTTCTTT

V gene: TRBV7-2
J gene: TRBJ1-1
D gene: .
clone size: .
CDR3 protein: CASSKSELLSMNTEAFF
CDR3 DNA: TGTGCCAGCAGTAAATCGGAGTTGCTTTCCATGAACACTGAAGCTTTCTTT

V gene: TRBV7-2
J gene: TRBJ2-1
D gene: TRBD2
clone size: .
CDR3 protein: CASSLPSGSRNEQFF
CDR3 DNA: TGTGCCAGCAGCTTACCTAGCGGGAGCCGCAATGAGCAGTTCTTC

V gene: TRBV11-3
J gene: TRBJ1-1
D gene: .
clone size: .
CDR3 protein: CASSLFGGRAFF
CDR3 DNA: TGTGCCAGCAGCTTATTCGGGGGGAGAGCTTTCTTT

V gene: TRBV5-1
J gene: TRBJ2-3
D gene: TRBD2
clone size: .
CDR3 protein: CASHAGTSADTQYF
CDR3 DNA: TGCGCCAGCCACGCAGGTACTAGCGCAGATACGCAGTATTTT

V gene: TRBV28
J gene: TRBJ2-2
D gene: TRBD2
clone size: .
CDR3 protein: CASEATSGRTGELFF
CDR3 DNA: TGTGCCAGCGAAGCCACTAGCGGGAGGACCGGGGAGCTGTTTTTT

V gene: TRBV7-9
J gene: TRBJ2-2
D gene: TRBD1
clone size: .
CDR3 protein: CASSSPGQEPTGELFF
CDR3 DNA: TGTGCCAGCTCGTCCCCGGGACAGGAGCCCACCGGGGAGCTGTTTTTT

V gene: TRBV4-3
J gene: TRBJ1-5
D gene: .
clone size: .
CDR3 protein: CASSQYTDNQPQHF
CDR3 DNA: TGCGCCAGCAGCCAGTACACAGACAATCAGCCCCAGCATTTT

V gene: TRBV7-2
J gene: TRBJ2-1
D gene: .
clone size: .
CDR3 protein: CASTLRGPGGDEQFF
CDR3 DNA: TGTGCCAGCACCCTTAGAGGGCCGGGGGGCGATGAGCAGTTCTTC

V gene: TRBV7-9
J gene: TRBJ1-2
D gene: .
clone size: .
CDR3 protein: CASSENRDIHYGYTF
CDR3 DNA: TGTGCCAGCAGCGAAAACCGGGACATACACTATGGCTACACCTTC

V gene: TRBV7-9
J gene: TRBJ1-4
D gene: TRBD1
clone size: .
CDR3 protein: CASSLLLGQGNEKLFF
CDR3 DNA: TGTGCCAGCAGCTTACTTTTGGGACAGGGTAATGAAAAACTGTTTTTT

V gene: TRBV15
J gene: TRBJ2-4
D gene: .
clone size: once
CDR3 protein: CATSRPSRTLKNIQYF
CDR3 DNA: TGTGCCACCAGCAGACCATCAAGGACATTAAAAAACATTCAGTACTTC

V gene: TRBV7-2
J gene: TRBJ1-1
D gene: .
clone size: few
CDR3 protein: CASSFRWGNTEAFF
CDR3 DNA: TGTGCCAGCAGCTTCCGATGGGGCAACACTGAAGCTTTCTTT

V gene: TRBV27
J gene: TRBJ2-7
D gene: TRBD1
clone size: .
CDR3 protein: CASSSGTGSLEQYF
CDR3 DNA: TGTGCCAGCTCCTCCGGGACAGGATCCCTCGAGCAGTACTTC

V gene: TRBV7-2
J gene: TRBJ2-3
D gene: TRBD1
clone size: once
CDR3 protein: CASSLLGQGAPLF
CDR3 DNA: TGTGCCAGCAGCTTACTGGGACAGGGGGCGCCGCTCTTT

V gene: TRBV5-4
J gene: TRBJ2-5
D gene: TRBD1
clone size: .
CDR3 protein: CASSLGNRGVETQYF
CDR3 DNA: TGTGCCAGCAGCTTGGGGAACAGGGGGGTAGAGACCCAGTACTTC

V gene: TRBV19
J gene: TRBJ1-2
D gene: .
clone size: .
CDR3 protein: CASRTPLWPDNYGYTF
CDR3 DNA: TGTGCCAGTAGGACTCCCCTCTGGCCGGATAACTATGGCTACACCTTC

V gene: TRBV12-3/TRBV12-4
J gene: TRBJ1-2
D gene: TRBD1
clone size: .
CDR3 protein: CASYSGQNYGYTF
CDR3 DNA: TGTGCCAGCTACTCGGGACAGAACTATGGCTACACCTTC

V gene: TRBV11-2
J gene: TRBJ1-1
D gene: TRBD1
clone size: .
CDR3 protein: CASSLGTGASMNTEAFF
CDR3 DNA: TGTGCCAGCAGCCTCGGGACAGGGGCCTCGATGAACACTGAAGCTTTCTTT

V gene: TRBV5-4
J gene: TRBJ1-1
D gene: .
clone size: .
CDR3 protein: CASSEPLMNTEAFF
CDR3 DNA: TGTGCCAGCAGCGAACCACTTATGAACACTGAAGCTTTCTTT

V gene: TRBV5-1
J gene: TRBJ2-6
D gene: .
clone size: .
CDR3 protein: CASSLARPSGANVLTF
CDR3 DNA: TGCGCCAGCAGCTTGGCCAGGCCCTCTGGGGCCAACGTCCTGACTTTC

V gene: TRBV30
J gene: TRBJ1-2
D gene: .
clone size: .
CDR3 protein: CAWSVLGGYTF
CDR3 DNA: TGTGCCTGGAGTGTACTAGGGGGCTACACCTTC

V gene: TRBV4-1
J gene: TRBJ2-7
D gene: TRBD1
clone size: .
CDR3 protein: CASSPRQGPYEQYF
CDR3 DNA: TGCGCCAGCAGCCCTCGACAGGGCCCCTACGAGCAGTACTTC

V gene: TRBV4-1
J gene: TRBJ1-2
D gene: .
clone size: .
CDR3 protein: CASSQAGRVRYGYTF
CDR3 DNA: TGCGCCAGCAGCCAAGCGGGCAGGGTTCGGTATGGCTACACCTTC

V gene: TRBV7-2
J gene: TRBJ1-2
D gene: .
clone size: few
CDR3 protein: CASSPEKGKYGYTF
CDR3 DNA: TGTGCCAGCAGCCCCGAGAAGGGGAAATATGGCTACACCTTC

V gene: TRBV9
J gene: TRBJ2-7
D gene: TRBD1
clone size: .
CDR3 protein: CASSAPGQFSEQYF
CDR3 DNA: TGTGCCAGCAGCGCTCCGGGACAGTTCAGCGAGCAGTACTTC

V gene: TRBV5-8
J gene: TRBJ2-1
D gene: TRBD1
clone size: once
CDR3 protein: CASSKGTGAYNEQFF
CDR3 DNA: TGTGCCAGCAGCAAGGGGACAGGGGCATACAATGAGCAGTTCTTC

V gene: TRBV30
J gene: TRBJ1-4
D gene: TRBD1
clone size: .
CDR3 protein: CACTGTGEEKLFF
CDR3 DNA: TGTGCCTGTACCGGGACAGGGGAAGAAAAACTGTTTTTT

V gene: TRBV30
J gene: TRBJ1-2
D gene: TRBD1
clone size: few
CDR3 protein: CAWSVQGFYGYTF
CDR3 DNA: TGTGCCTGGAGTGTACAGGGGTTCTATGGCTACACCTTC

V gene: TRBV28
J gene: TRBJ1-3
D gene: TRBD1
clone size: .
CDR3 protein: CASSLDRLSGNTIYF
CDR3 DNA: TGTGCCAGCAGTCTGGACAGGCTCTCTGGAAACACCATATATTTT

V gene: TRBV19
J gene: TRBJ1-2
D gene: TRBD1
clone size: .
CDR3 protein: CASSFDRVVDYGYTF
CDR3 DNA: TGTGCCAGTAGTTTCGACAGGGTCGTCGACTATGGCTACACCTTC

V gene: TRBV27
J gene: TRBJ1-1
D gene: .
clone size: .
CDR3 protein: CASTRERGTEAFF
CDR3 DNA: TGTGCCAGCACCCGAGAGCGGGGCACTGAAGCTTTCTTT

V gene: TRBV3-1/TRBV3-2
J gene: TRBJ2-3
D gene: TRBD2
clone size: .
CDR3 protein: CASSQDTREGPFTDTQYF
CDR3 DNA: TGTGCCAGCAGCCAAGATACCCGGGAGGGCCCCTTCACAGATACGCAGTATTTT

V gene: TRBV5-4
J gene: TRBJ1-1
D gene: .
clone size: .
CDR3 protein: CASSLALEGRNTEAFF
CDR3 DNA: TGTGCCAGCAGCTTGGCACTGGAGGGGCGGAACACTGAAGCTTTCTTT